The sequence of this TCR beta chain was determined in a study of blood T cell repertoires in COVID-19. About the study: Sources were T cells, B-cell-depleted T cells, or PBMCs; the material itself was cDNA or gDNA.

The length of the CDR3 is 14 residues. With 4 bases clipped from V and 4 bases from J, the junction kept 3 bases outside the gene matches. Germline loops: CDR1 LNHDA, CDR2 SQIVND (reference sequence). In the original workflow: Estimation of nucleated cell counts relied on the amplification of reference gene primers. Libraries were prepared by immunoSEQ multiplex PCR; TCRdb keeps only in-frame clonotypes and omits some of them. V and J calls and clone size are as listed in that table; D and trimming were resolved from the DNA. The repertoire holds about 100,000 clones, with more than 65% as singletons.

The TCR was taken from a man between 65 and 85 years old with active or convalescent COVID-19. The chain uses TRBV19 and TRBJ2-5; 10 positions match TRBD1. Sequences were obtained from peripheral blood. The CDR3 sequence: CASSTRTGGETQYF. The CDR3 DNA is TGTGCCAGTAGTACCCGGACAGGGGGAGAGACCCAGTACTTC.